The 9 T cell receptor beta chains presented below share a single source sample, sequenced in a study of blood T cell repertoires in COVID-19. The protocol was immunoSEQ multiplex PCR, while the TCRdb copy is restricted to in-frame clones and leaves out a portion. This sample has about 140,000 clones; 86% occur once, and the top ten carry about 8%. The sequenced material came from peripheral blood. Receptors were obtained from an older woman with acute or convalescent COVID-19.

The J gene is TRBJ1-2, the V gene TRBV12-3 or TRBV12-4, with 7 bases identical to TRBD1. CDR3 length: 13 residues. With 4 bases clipped from V and 6 bases from J, the junction kept 5 bases outside the gene matches. This chain's CDR3 is CASSYRGANGYTF. As DNA, the CDR3 is TGTGCCAGCAGTTACAGGGGCGCCAATGGCTACACCTTC.

J is TRBJ2-2 and V is TRBV5-4; TRBD1 agrees at 10 bases. The CDR3 sequence is 15 residues long. V shed 4 bases, J shed 3 bases, and the junction held 3 bases outside the gene matches. CDR1 SGHNT and CDR2 YYREEE come from the germline V gene (reference sequence). The CDR3 protein is CASSHGTGDTGELFF. The CDR3 DNA is TGTGCCAGCAGCCACGGGACAGGGGACACCGGGGAGCTGTTTTTT.

The chain employs TRBV2 and TRBJ1-5; no reliable D call. The CDR3 loop spans 17 amino acids. V was shortened by 2 bases and J by 3 bases, with 17 bases between the two germline ends. Germline V CDR1 and CDR2: SNHLY, FYNNEI. In DNA form, the CDR3 reads TGTGCCAGCAGTGAAAATGAGGGTGGAAGTCCCAATCAGCCCCAGCATTTT. Its translation is CASSENEGGSPNQPQHF.

This chain connects TRBV5-1 to TRBJ2-7; D perhaps matches TRBD1 (5 bases). V was cut by 0 bases and J by 2 bases, with 12 bases left in between. The CDR3 runs 15 residues. Per the germline V gene, CDR1 is SGHRS and CDR2 is YFSETQ. As DNA, the CDR3 is TGCGCCAGCAGCTTGGAGGACACAGGTGCCTACGAGCAGTACTTC. Amino acid sequence: CASSLEDTGAYEQYF.

V gene TRBV4-3 combines with J gene TRBJ2-1; D unresolved. Deletions cut 5 bases from V and 6 bases from J, with 17 bases between. The CDR3 has 15 amino acids. Looked up from germline, CDR1 is LGHNA and CDR2 is YSLEER. CDR3 DNA: TGCGCCAGCAGCAGAAAGGCCACTACGACCAATGAGCAGTTCTTC. Its translation: CASSRKATTTNEQFF.

The chain recombines TRBV4-1 with TRBJ2-2; 7 positions agree with TRBD1. The germline CDR1 and CDR2 sequences are MGHRA and YSYEKL. The CDR3 sequence is 16 residues long. V gave up 2 bases and J gave up 2 bases; unmatched junction bases: 5. The CDR3 protein is CASSQRGGGNTGELFF. DNA of the CDR3: TGCGCCAGCAGCCAACGAGGGGGCGGCAACACCGGGGAGCTGTTTTTT.

This clone was counted once. This chain links TRBV11-2 with TRBJ2-4; 10 bases agree with TRBD1. The germline V gene encodes CDR1 SGHAT and CDR2 FQNNGV. This CDR3 region has 15 residues. V dropped 1 base and J dropped 12; count of bases not matched to a gene: 9. CDR3 amino acids: CASSLGLDRGRSQYF. DNA of the CDR3: TGTGCCAGCAGCTTAGGATTAGACAGGGGGCGCAGTCAGTACTTC.

The chain employs TRBV6-5 and TRBJ1-5, with D possibly being TRBD1 (5 bases). Trimming took off 7 bases at V and 2 bases at J, with 9 bases between the two ends. This CDR3 has 13 amino acids. Looked up from germline, CDR1 is MNHEY and CDR2 is SVGAGI. The CDR3 bases are TGTGCCAGCACCCCGACAGGCAATCAGCCCCAGCATTTT. Translating it yields CASTPTGNQPQHF.

The CDR3, as DNA: TGTGCCAGCAGCTTGCGCGTTAGCGGGGGGAACAATGAGCAGTTCTTC. This translates into CASSLRVSGGNNEQFF. The chain has TRBV5-6 and TRBJ2-1, with TRBD2 matching 10 bases. V dropped 1 base and J dropped 5; count of bases not matched to a gene: 6. The CDR3 spans 16 residues. Germline CDR1 SGHDT, CDR2 YYEEEE.